These 30 T cell receptor beta chains share one sample of origin, sequenced in a study of shared clonotypes between healthy human individuals. Using immunoSEQ multiplex PCR, the repertoire was profiled, and TCRdb retains in-frame clones only, with some absent. The data hold about 1.5 million clones, with 98% observed a single time. What was sequenced was naive CD4+ T cells sorted from blood. Sample subset: CD45RA+ positively selected. The origin of the receptors is a young man in good health.

The chain couples TRBV18 to TRBJ2-3; D is possibly TRBD2 (5 bases). Trimming removed 6 bases from V and 7 bases from J, with 17 bases in between. Per germline, CDR1 KGHSH and CDR2 LQKENI. This CDR3 comprises 14 residues. The CDR3 sequence is CASSEDFGMNTQYF. Written as DNA, the CDR3 is TGTGCCAGCTCCGAGGACTTCGGCATGAATACGCAGTATTTT. Looking up the rest from reference TRBV18 and TRBJ2-3 gives the full variable domain: NAGVMQNPRHLVRRRGQEARLRCSPMKGHSHVYWYRQLPEEGLKFMVYLQKENIIDESGMPKERFSAEFPKEGPSILRIQQVVRGDSAAYFCASSEDFGMNTQYFGPGTRLTVL.

A single count supports this clone. This sequence joins TRBV4-3 and TRBJ2-3; TRBD2 matches at 8 bases. The V segment lost 1 base and the J segment 8 bases; nucleotides outside the gene matches: 5. Looked up from germline, CDR1 is LGHNA and CDR2 is YSLEER. The CDR3 consists of 14 residues. CDR3 sequence: CASSQVTSGSTQYF. DNA of the CDR3: TGCGCCAGCAGCCAAGTAACTAGCGGATCTACGCAGTATTTT.

V and J are TRBV14 and TRBJ2-1; 8 bases line up with TRBD2. The CDR3 totals 19 residues. CDR1 is SGHDN, CDR2 FVKESK, per germline. V lost 0 bases to trimming and J lost 0 bases; unmatched junction nucleotides: 10. The CDR3 reads CASSQDIRGRPSSYNEQFF. The CDR3 nucleotides are TGTGCCAGCAGCCAAGATATACGCGGGAGGCCTTCCTCCTACAATGAGCAGTTCTTC. The complete variable domain, with remaining parts taken from reference TRBV14 and TRBJ2-1, reads EAGVTQFPSHSVIEKGQTVTLRCDPISGHDNLYWYRRVMGKEIKFLLHFVKESKQDESGMPNNRFLAERTGGTYSTLKVQPAELEDSGVYFCASSQDIRGRPSSYNEQFFGPGTRLTVL.

About this clone itself: Distinct nucleotide sequences in the sample also encode this CDR3. The V and J genes are TRBV18 and TRBJ2-1; D perhaps matches TRBD1 (6 bases). V gave up 2 bases and J gave up 2 bases, with 7 bases separating them. Looked up from germline, CDR1 is KGHSH and CDR2 is LQKENI. The CDR3 spans 14 residues. The CDR3 nucleotides are TGTGCCAGCTCACCAGGGGGCCCCTACAATGAGCAGTTCTTC. The encoded protein is CASSPGGPYNEQFF.

The J gene is TRBJ2-7, the V gene TRBV11-2, with unresolved D. The germline V and J ends were trimmed by 4 bases and 2 bases, with 15 bases remaining between them. The CDR3 extends over 15 amino acids. Germline V gives CDR1 SGHAT, CDR2 FQNNGV. The DNA for the CDR3 is TGTGCCAGCAGCTCCAACAAGGAGAAGGCCTACGAGCAGTACTTC. Translating it yields CASSSNKEKAYEQYF.

The CDR3 loop is CASSLMSTDTQYF. The CDR3 DNA follows: TGTGCCAGCAGCTTAATGAGCACAGATACGCAGTATTTT. The V gene is TRBV7-9, the J gene TRBJ2-3; D is ambiguous. The V end was cut by 2 bases, the J end by 0 bases, with 3 bases between. This CDR3 contains 13 residues. Germline values: CDR1 SEHNR, CDR2 FQNEAQ (reference sequence).

This chain connects TRBV28 to TRBJ2-7, with D perhaps matching TRBD1 (5 bases). This CDR3 region has 12 residues. V was trimmed by 10 bases and J by 0 bases, leaving 10 bases between them. Germline assignment: CDR1 MDHEN and CDR2 SYDVKM. The chain's CDR3 is CATTGNSYEQYF. Written as DNA, the CDR3 is TGTGCCACCACAGGTAACTCCTACGAGCAGTACTTC.

The chain carries TRBV6-1 and TRBJ2-2; TRBD1 is a possible D gene (5 bases). V dropped 4 bases and J dropped 8 bases, with 17 bases sitting between them. The germline V gene has CDR1 MNHNS and CDR2 SASEGT. The CDR3 extends over 15 amino acids. Here the CDR3 DNA reads TGTGCCAGCAGTGTGCTAGGCAGGGCCCGAGGGGAGCTGTTTTTT. Its translation is CASSVLGRARGELFF.

This chain joins TRBV27 and TRBJ2-1, with unresolved D. This CDR3 is built from 11 residues. V was pared by 2 bases and J by 8 bases, with 4 bases between. The V gene's germline CDR1 is MNHEY and CDR2 SMNVEV (reference sequence). The CDR3 nucleotides read TGTGCCAGCAGTTTAGAGGATGAGCAGTTCTTC. Translated, it gives CASSLEDEQFF.

J is TRBJ1-4 and V is TRBV19; unclear D gene. Germline V gives CDR1 LNHDA, CDR2 SQIVND (reference sequence). Trimming took off 10 bases at V and 8 bases at J, with 20 bases between the two ends. The CDR3 runs to 14 residues. The CDR3 reads CATQKTRRAEKLFF. CDR3 in DNA: TGTGCCACTCAAAAGACCCGGAGAGCAGAAAAACTGTTTTTT.

This clone was observed once. The rearrangement links TRBV27 to TRBJ2-5; 10 bases are shared with TRBD2. Per germline, CDR1 MNHEY and CDR2 SMNVEV (reference sequence). Unmatched junction bases numbered 9, after V lost 6 bases and J lost 5 bases. The CDR3 length is 15 residues. The CDR3 DNA is TGTGCCAGCAGAGACTTAGCGGGAGGATTGGAGACCCAGTACTTC. It yields the protein CASRDLAGGLETQYF.

The chain couples TRBV6-1 to TRBJ1-5, with D uncertain. Trimming shortened V by 7 bases and J by 0 bases, and 10 bases separated the two germline ends. The V gene's germline CDR1 is MNHNS and CDR2 SASEGT. The CDR3 spans 14 residues. CDR3 residues: CASTASDSNQPQHF. CDR3 DNA: TGTGCCAGCACGGCCTCGGATAGCAATCAGCCCCAGCATTTT.

This clone occurred once. The rearrangement joins TRBV9 to TRBJ2-7; D might be TRBD2 (6 bases). Trimming left V 1 base short and J 9 bases short, with 23 bases between. This CDR3 comprises 16 residues. The germline gives CDR1 SGDLS, CDR2 YYNGEE. The CDR3 DNA reads as TGTGCCAGCAGCGTAATCTCGTCGGCGGGACCCAATGGGCAGTACTTC. As protein: CASSVISSAGPNGQYF.

CDR3 sequence reads: CASRYRSGNTIYF. The CDR3 region has the DNA TGTGCCAGCAGGTACAGGTCCGGAAACACCATATATTTT. This rearrangement joins TRBV7-9 to TRBJ1-3, with D perhaps matching TRBD1 (5 bases). Deletions cut 6 bases from V and 4 bases from J, with 10 bases between. The CDR3 is 13 residues long. The germline V gene encodes CDR1 SEHNR and CDR2 FQNEAQ (reference sequence).

This chain connects TRBV5-1 to TRBJ2-1, with D possibly TRBD1 on 5 matching bases. V lost 2 bases and J 2 bases, leaving 14 bases between the germline ends. The germline V gene encodes CDR1 SGHRS and CDR2 YFSETQ. CDR3 size: 16 residues. The CDR3 sequence is CASSLQTGPTYNEQFF. The CDR3 nucleotides are TGCGCCAGCAGCTTACAAACAGGCCCGACCTACAATGAGCAGTTCTTC.

Notes on this clone: The sample contains more than one DNA sequence encoding this CDR3. The chain combines TRBV7-9 with TRBJ2-3, with a weak D call TRBD1 (6 bases). The CDR3 loop spans 14 amino acids. Trimming pared 5 bases from V and 2 bases from J, leaving 11 bases between. The germline V gene encodes CDR1 SEHNR and CDR2 FQNEAQ (reference sequence). The CDR3 region is CASSLGQYTDTQYF. In nucleotides, the CDR3 is TGTGCCAGCAGCCTCGGACAGTACACAGATACGCAGTATTTT.

V and J are TRBV9 and TRBJ2-3; D possibly corresponds to TRBD2 (6 bases). The CDR3 sequence is 14 residues long. V shed 3 bases and J shed 3 bases, with 11 bases lying between them. The germline gives CDR1 SGDLS, CDR2 YYNGEE. The CDR3 DNA follows: TGTGCCAGCAGCGCCCCCGGAGGGACAGATACGCAGTATTTT. Translation gives CASSAPGGTDTQYF.

The chain carries TRBV11-3 and TRBJ2-7; D could derive from TRBD1 or TRBD2 (5 bases each). V was pared by 4 bases and J by 5 bases, with 15 bases between. This CDR3 is built from 14 residues. In germline, CDR1 is SGHNT, CDR2 YENEEA. The CDR3 reads CASSSRGDWHEQYF. The CDR3 DNA reads TGTGCCAGCAGCTCCCGAGGGGATTGGCACGAGCAGTACTTC.

V is TRBV9 and J is TRBJ2-7; possible D gene TRBD2, 6 bases. Germline CDR1 SGDLS, CDR2 YYNGEE. V lost 0 bases to trimming and J lost 4 bases, with 17 bases between them. The CDR3 length is 16 residues. CDR3 loop: CASSVGLEGGMYEQYF. As DNA, the CDR3 is TGTGCCAGCAGCGTAGGGCTAGAGGGAGGAATGTACGAGCAGTACTTC.

The V gene is TRBV11-2, the J gene TRBJ1-2, with D unresolved. V lost 5 bases and J 0 bases, leaving 16 bases between the germline ends. Germline CDR1 and CDR2: SGHAT and FQNNGV. The CDR3 extends over 16 amino acids. The CDR3 here is CASSLLLVRSNYGYTF. The CDR3 nucleotides read TGTGCCAGCAGCCTCCTTTTAGTCAGATCTAACTATGGCTACACCTTC.

This sequence joins TRBV18 and TRBJ2-7, with D possibly called TRBD1 or TRBD2 (5 bases each). The CDR3 covers 14 residues. V dropped 3 bases and J dropped 5 bases, with 14 bases sitting between them. Per the germline V gene, CDR1 is KGHSH and CDR2 is LQKENI. CDR3 amino acids: CASSPGTLRDEQYF. For the CDR3, the DNA is TGTGCCAGCTCACCCGGGACCCTTAGAGACGAGCAGTACTTC.

The rearrangement links TRBV20-1 to TRBJ2-5; no firm D call. CDR3 length: 11 residues. The V and J ends lost 7 bases and 4 bases respectively, with 10 bases between them. Germline CDR1 and CDR2: DFQATT and SNEGSKA (reference sequence). Written as DNA, the CDR3 is TGCAGTGTGGGTTGGGGAGAGACCCAGTACTTC. It yields the protein CSVGWGETQYF.

The V gene is TRBV28, the J gene TRBJ1-1; possibly TRBD1 for D (6 bases). This CDR3 contains 12 residues. Germline assignment: CDR1 MDHEN and CDR2 SYDVKM. V was cut by 5 bases and J by 8 bases, with 12 bases left in between. The CDR3 is CASSQDRREAFF. The CDR3 DNA sequence: TGTGCCAGCAGTCAAGACAGGAGGGAAGCTTTCTTT.

The J gene is TRBJ2-5, the V gene TRBV5-6; D is unresolved. The V gene lost 1 base and the J gene lost 5 bases, with 9 bases spanning the gap. The germline CDR1 and CDR2 sequences are SGHDT and YYEEEE. CDR3 length: 13 residues. The DNA for the CDR3 is TGTGCCAGCAGCTTGAAGGGAAGTGAGACCCAGTACTTC. Its translation is CASSLKGSETQYF. Variable domain in full (rest from reference TRBV5-6 and TRBJ2-5): DAGVTQSPTHLIKTRGQQVTLRCSPKSGHDTVSWYQQALGQGPQFIFQYYEEEERQRGNFPDRFSGHQFPNYSSELNVNALLLGDSALYLCASSLKGSETQYFGPGTRLLVL.

This chain joins TRBV5-1 and TRBJ2-7; no clear D. Trimming left V 0 bases short and J 0 bases short, with 13 bases between. The CDR3 loop spans 16 amino acids. Germline values: CDR1 SGHRS, CDR2 YFSETQ. CDR3 sequence reads: CASSLVGPASSYEQYF. The CDR3 coding sequence is TGCGCCAGCAGCTTGGTCGGTCCTGCGAGCTCCTACGAGCAGTACTTC.

This chain links TRBV14 with TRBJ2-7; 14 positions match TRBD2. In germline, CDR1 is SGHDN, CDR2 FVKESK. The V gene end was trimmed by 2 bases and the J gene end by 2 bases; junction bases not matched to a gene: 5. The CDR3 contains 17 residues. The CDR3, as DNA: TGTGCCAGCAGCCAACGGACTAGCGGGAGGCTCCCCTACGAGCAGTACTTC. Its protein is CASSQRTSGRLPYEQYF.

J is TRBJ1-1 and V is TRBV19, with a possible D match to TRBD1 (5 bases). In germline, CDR1 is LNHDA, CDR2 SQIVND (reference sequence). The CDR3 is made up of 13 amino acids. Trimming pared 5 bases from V and 4 bases from J, leaving 11 bases between. CDR3 sequence reads: CASSGGDFTEAFF. The CDR3, as DNA: TGTGCCAGTAGTGGGGGTGACTTCACTGAAGCTTTCTTT.

Note on this clone: Within the sample, other DNA sequences also encode this same CDR3. The genes are TRBV5-1 and TRBJ2-1, with D perhaps matching TRBD2 (6 bases). CDR1 and CDR2 from the germline V gene are SGHRS and YFSETQ. Trimming took off 3 bases at V and 0 bases at J, with 10 bases between the two ends. The CDR3 loop spans 15 amino acids. Here the CDR3 reads CASSSEGSSYNEQFF. The CDR3 DNA reads TGCGCCAGCAGCTCGGAGGGGAGCTCCTACAATGAGCAGTTCTTC.

In nucleotides, the CDR3 is TGTGCCAGCAGCTTAACTTTAGATAGGGTTGTTTCTCTGGAGACCCAGTACTTC. Protein sequence: CASSLTLDRVVSLETQYF. This sequence joins TRBV11-2 and TRBJ2-5; no clear D. CDR1 and CDR2 (germline): SGHAT, FQNNGV. Trimming cost V 2 bases and J 5 bases, with 24 bases left between them. The CDR3 loop spans 18 amino acids.

The genes are TRBV10-3 and TRBJ1-1; D unresolved. The CDR3 is 12 amino acids. Germline V CDR1 and CDR2: ENHRY, SYGVKD. This chain's CDR3 is CGGSALNTEAFF. The CDR3 coding sequence is TGTGGAGGCTCGGCTCTGAACACTGAAGCTTTCTTT.